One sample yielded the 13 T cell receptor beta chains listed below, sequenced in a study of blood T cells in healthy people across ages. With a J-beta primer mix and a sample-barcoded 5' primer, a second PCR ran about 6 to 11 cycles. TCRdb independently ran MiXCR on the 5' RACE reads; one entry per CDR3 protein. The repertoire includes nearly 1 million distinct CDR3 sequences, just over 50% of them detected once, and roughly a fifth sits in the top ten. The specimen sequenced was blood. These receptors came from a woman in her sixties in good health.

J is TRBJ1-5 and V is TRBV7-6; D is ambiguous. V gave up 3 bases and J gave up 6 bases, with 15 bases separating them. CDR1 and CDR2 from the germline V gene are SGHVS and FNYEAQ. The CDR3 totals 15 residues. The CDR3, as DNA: TGTGCCAGCAGCTTGACAAATTTCAAAACTCAGCCCCAGCATTTT. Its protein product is CASSLTNFKTQPQHF.

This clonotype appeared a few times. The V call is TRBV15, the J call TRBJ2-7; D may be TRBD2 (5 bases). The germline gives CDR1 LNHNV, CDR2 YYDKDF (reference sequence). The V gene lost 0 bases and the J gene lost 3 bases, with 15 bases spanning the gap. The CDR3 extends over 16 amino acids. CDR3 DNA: TGTGCCACCAGCAGAGAAATCCTCAGAGGGCACTACGAGCAGTACTTC. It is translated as CATSREILRGHYEQYF. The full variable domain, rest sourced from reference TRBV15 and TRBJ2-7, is DAMVIQNPRYQVTQFGKPVTLSCSQTLNHNVMYWYQQKSSQAPKLLFHYYDKDFNNEADTPDNFQSRRPNTSFCFLDIRSPGLGDTAMYLCATSREILRGHYEQYFGPGTRLTVT.

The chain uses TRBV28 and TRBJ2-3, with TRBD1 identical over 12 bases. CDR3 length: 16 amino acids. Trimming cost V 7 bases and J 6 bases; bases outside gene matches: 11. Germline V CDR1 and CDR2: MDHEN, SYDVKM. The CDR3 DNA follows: TGTGCCAGCAAAACCTCCGGGACAGGGGGCGGGGATACGCAGTATTTT. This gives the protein CASKTSGTGGGDTQYF.

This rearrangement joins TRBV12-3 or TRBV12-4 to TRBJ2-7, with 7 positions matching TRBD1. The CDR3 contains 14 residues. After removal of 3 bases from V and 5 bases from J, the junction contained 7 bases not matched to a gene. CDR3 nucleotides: TGTGCCAGCAGTTTCACAGGGGAAGGTAACGAGCAGTACTTC. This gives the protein CASSFTGEGNEQYF.

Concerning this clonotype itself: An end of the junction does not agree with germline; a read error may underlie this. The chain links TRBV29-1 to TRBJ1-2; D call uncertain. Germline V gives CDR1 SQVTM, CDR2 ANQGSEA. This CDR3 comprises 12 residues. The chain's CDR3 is CSVGRTSYGCTF. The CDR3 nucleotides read TGCAGCGTTGGAAGGACCTCCTATGGCTGCACCTTC.

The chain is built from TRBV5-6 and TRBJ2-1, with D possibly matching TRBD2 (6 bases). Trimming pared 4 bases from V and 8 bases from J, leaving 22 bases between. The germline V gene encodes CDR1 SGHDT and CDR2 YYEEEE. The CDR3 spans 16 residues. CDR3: CASSLSLASFGDEQFF. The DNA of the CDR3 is TGTGCCAGCAGCCTTTCCCTAGCGAGCTTTGGGGATGAGCAGTTCTTC. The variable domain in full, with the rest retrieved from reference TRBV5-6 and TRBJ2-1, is DAGVTQSPTHLIKTRGQQVTLRCSPKSGHDTVSWYQQALGQGPQFIFQYYEEEERQRGNFPDRFSGHQFPNYSSELNVNALLLGDSALYLCASSLSLASFGDEQFFGPGTRLTVL.

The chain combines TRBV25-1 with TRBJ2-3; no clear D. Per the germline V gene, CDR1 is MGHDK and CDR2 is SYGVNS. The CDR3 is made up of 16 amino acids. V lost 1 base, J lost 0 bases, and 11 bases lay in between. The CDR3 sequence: CASSEFVASSTDTQYF. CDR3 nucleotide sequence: TGTGCCAGCAGTGAATTTGTTGCCTCTAGCACAGATACGCAGTATTTT.

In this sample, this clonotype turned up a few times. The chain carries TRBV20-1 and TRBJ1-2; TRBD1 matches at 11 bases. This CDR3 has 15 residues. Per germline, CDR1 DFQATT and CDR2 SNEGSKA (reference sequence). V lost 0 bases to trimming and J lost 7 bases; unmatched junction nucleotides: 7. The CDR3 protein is CSARDRGQGVSGYTF. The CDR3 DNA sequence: TGCAGTGCTAGAGATAGGGGACAGGGGGTTTCTGGCTACACCTTC.

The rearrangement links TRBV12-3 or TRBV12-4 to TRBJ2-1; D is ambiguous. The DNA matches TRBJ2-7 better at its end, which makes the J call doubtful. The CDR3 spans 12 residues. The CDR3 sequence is CASRPGTNEQYF. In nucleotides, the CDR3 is TGTGCCAGCAGACCCGGAACCAATGAGCAGTACTTC.

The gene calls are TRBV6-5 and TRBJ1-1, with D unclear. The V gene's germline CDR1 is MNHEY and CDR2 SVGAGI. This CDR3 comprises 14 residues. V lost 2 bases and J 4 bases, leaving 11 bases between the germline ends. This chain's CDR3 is CASSYGGLGTEAFF. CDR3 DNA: TGTGCCAGCAGTTACGGCGGGTTAGGCACTGAAGCTTTCTTT.

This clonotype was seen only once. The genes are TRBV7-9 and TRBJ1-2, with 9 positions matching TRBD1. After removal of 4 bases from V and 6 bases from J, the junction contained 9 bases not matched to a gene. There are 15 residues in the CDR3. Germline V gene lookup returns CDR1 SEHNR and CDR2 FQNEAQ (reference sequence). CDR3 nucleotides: TGTGCCAGCAGCTATGAACAGGGGGCGATCGATGGCTACACCTTC. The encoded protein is CASSYEQGAIDGYTF.

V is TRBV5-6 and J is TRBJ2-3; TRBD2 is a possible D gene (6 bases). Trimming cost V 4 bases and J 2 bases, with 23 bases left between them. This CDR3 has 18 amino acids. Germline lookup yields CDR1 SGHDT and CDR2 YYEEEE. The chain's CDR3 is CASSAPGRLAPDTDTQYF. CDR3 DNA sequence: TGTGCCAGCAGCGCCCCCGGGAGACTCGCGCCTGACACAGATACGCAGTATTTT.

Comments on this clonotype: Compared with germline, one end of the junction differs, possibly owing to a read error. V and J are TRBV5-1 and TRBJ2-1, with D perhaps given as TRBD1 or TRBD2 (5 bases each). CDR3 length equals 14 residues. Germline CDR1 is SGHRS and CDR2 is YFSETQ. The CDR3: CASSLDGGYNEQFF. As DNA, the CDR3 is TGTGCCAGCAGCTTAGATGGGGGTTACAATGAGCAGTTCTTC. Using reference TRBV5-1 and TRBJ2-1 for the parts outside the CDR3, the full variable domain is KAGVTQTPRYLIKTRGQQVTLSCSPISGHRSVSWYQQTPGQGLQFLFEYFSETQRNKGNFPGRFSGRQFSNSRSEMNVSTLELGDSALYLCASSLDGGYNEQFFGPGTRLTVL.